The clone carrying this T cell receptor beta chain was seen once. Germline lookup yields CDR1 GTSNPN and CDR2 SVGIG (reference sequence). Trimming removed 0 bases at V and 4 bases at J, with 15 bases between. This CDR3 has 15 amino acids. This specimen comes from a study of response to subunit inactivated influenza vaccine. TCRdb analysed the RT-PCR reads with MiXCR anew, one entry per CDR3 protein. The top ten clones hold 25% to 30% of a sample with some 150,000 distinct CDR3 sequences, about an eighth of them seen once. This sample also belongs to another study, concerning T cells expressing NK-cell markers. That source notes: Production of TCR beta cDNA relied on 5'RACE template switching with UMIs. One of the eight sequenced donors was seronegative, whereas the other seven were HCMV-seropositive. Several experiments employed an anti-gamma-delta TCR antibody to confine sorting to alpha-beta TCR T cells. The study did not resolve the HCMV specificity of expanded NKG2C+ T cell clones.

The clonotype comes from a man aged 50-60 years who received an inactivated influenza vaccine. This material consisted of CD8+ T cells sorted from PBMCs, taken 11 to 12 days after vaccination. The chain has TRBV30 and TRBJ2-5; unclear D gene. The CDR3 loop reads CAWSVTDPARETQYF. CDR3 in DNA: TGTGCCTGGAGTGTAACCGACCCAGCGAGAGAGACCCAGTACTTC. The full variable domain, with the rest looked up from reference TRBV30 and TRBJ2-5, is SQTIHQWPATLVQPVGSPLSLECTVEGTSNPNLYWYRQAAGRGLQLLFYSVGIGQISSEVPQNLSASRPQDRQFILSSKKLLLSDSGFYLCAWSVTDPARETQYFGPGTRLLVL.